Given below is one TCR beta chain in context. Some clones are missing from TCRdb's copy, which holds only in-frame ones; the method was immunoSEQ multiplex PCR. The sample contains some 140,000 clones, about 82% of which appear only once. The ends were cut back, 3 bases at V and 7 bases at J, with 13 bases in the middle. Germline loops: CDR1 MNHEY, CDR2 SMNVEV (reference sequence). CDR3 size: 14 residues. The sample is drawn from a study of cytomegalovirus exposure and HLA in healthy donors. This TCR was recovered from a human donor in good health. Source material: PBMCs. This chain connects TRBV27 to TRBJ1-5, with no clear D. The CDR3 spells CASSFLGENQPQHF. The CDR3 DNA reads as TGTGCCAGCAGTTTCCTCGGGGAGAACCAGCCCCAGCATTTT.